This T cell receptor (beta chain) was identified during a study of PD-L1 blockade in urothelial cancer. Here immunoSEQ multiplex PCR was the method, and the copy in TCRdb shows in-frame clones only, minus some. In the table there are fewer than 45,000 clones, around four fifths of which are singletons. Individual patients had between 1 and 8 samples, taken pretreatment and on-treatment. This CDR3 comprises 15 residues. Trimming removed 3 bases from V and 3 bases from J; junction bases left unmatched: 4. Germline V gene lookup returns CDR1 KGHSH and CDR2 LQKENI. This TCR was recovered from a man aged 55 to 70 with urothelial cancer. The gene calls are TRBV18 and TRBJ2-2; 7 bases agree with TRBD1. Sequenced here: PBMCs, sampled around atezolizumab (anti-PD-L1) treatment. The DNA of the CDR3 is TGTGCCAGCTCACCGCGGCAGGGGGACACCGGGGAGCTGTTTTTT. Translation gives CASSPRQGDTGELFF.